This entry lists 2 T cell receptor beta chains sequenced from one sample in a study of blood T cell repertoires in COVID-19 (dated by TCRdb to the early 2020s). Receptor amplification or capture employed the immunoSEQ multiplex PCR assay. The table comes from immuneACCESS by way of TCRdb, which keeps in-frame sequences with V and J called. Part of the clones is missing from these tables; in studies checked, under half for an unresolved V gene and the rest for unknown reasons. This sample gives 150,000 to 200,000 clones in total; under 90% of them show up just once. The ten largest account for roughly 8% of the sample. Sequencing was done on a sample of PBMCs or T cells enriched from blood (not recorded which). Receptors were obtained from a woman in her 50s who had recovered from COVID-19.

The J gene is TRBJ2-7, the V gene TRBV19; D might be TRBD2 (5 bases). This CDR3 is 13 amino acids long. V lost 3 bases and J 1 base, leaving 7 bases between the germline ends. Germline V CDR1 and CDR2: LNHDA, SQIVND (reference sequence). CDR3 sequence: CASSMGVSYEQYF. The CDR3 nucleotides are TGTGCCAGTAGTATGGGAGTATCCTACGAGCAGTACTTC.

The chain carries TRBV9 and TRBJ1-6; D is unresolved. The CDR3 is 12 amino acids. From germline, CDR1 is SGDLS and CDR2 YYNGEE. V was pared by 0 bases and J by 12 bases, with 7 bases between. The CDR3 region has the DNA TGTGCCAGCAGCGTAGATCGGGGACCCCTCCACTTT. Its translation: CASSVDRGPLHF.